The rows below give T cell receptor beta chains drawn from one sample of a study of cytomegalovirus exposure and HLA in healthy donors. The repertoire was sequenced with immunoSEQ multiplex PCR; TCRdb's copy has only in-frame clones and lacks some. The table includes about 130,000 clones, 89% detected once. Source material: PBMCs. The receptors were sampled from a young woman in good health and CMV-seropositive. Each CDR3 is given with its conserved first and last residue. The D gene is left open where the match is weak. Only part of the rows carry a size: once, few, many, or a class if the clone is expanded.

CDR3 protein | CDR3 DNA | J gene | clone size | D gene | V gene
CASSLVAGGREQYF | TGTGCCAGCAGCTTGGTAGCGGGGGGGCGTGAGCAGTACTTC | TRBJ2-7 | . | TRBD2 | TRBV5-8
CASSLSGGGEVGEQFF | TGTGCCAGCAGCCTCTCTGGCGGGGGGGAAGTCGGTGAGCAGTTCTTC | TRBJ2-1 | . | TRBD2 | TRBV7-6
CASSSRDRAEDEQFF | TGTGCCAGCAGCTCCCGGGACAGGGCGGAGGATGAGCAGTTCTTC | TRBJ2-1 | . | TRBD1 | TRBV7-6
CASSLRGVGEQFF | TGTGCCAGCAGCTTACGGGGGGTCGGTGAGCAGTTCTTC | TRBJ2-1 | few | TRBD2 | TRBV7-8
CASRGGTSVDTQYF | TGTGCCAGCAGAGGCGGGACTAGCGTAGATACGCAGTATTTT | TRBJ2-3 | . | TRBD2 | TRBV7-2
CASSPSGTAGEKLFF | TGTGCCAGCAGCCCCTCCGGGACAGCCGGTGAAAAACTGTTTTTT | TRBJ1-4 | . | TRBD1 | TRBV7-9
CASITGAGGNTEAFF | TGTGCCAGTATCACAGGGGCGGGTGGGAACACTGAAGCTTTCTTT | TRBJ1-1 | medium-sized | TRBD1 | TRBV19
CASSQVLGLFSGNTIYF | TGCGCCAGCAGCCAAGTCTTGGGACTCTTCTCTGGAAACACCATATATTTT | TRBJ1-3 | . | . | TRBV4-3
CASSVAGVGNYEQYF | TGTGCCAGCAGCGTAGCAGGGGTGGGGAACTACGAGCAGTACTTC | TRBJ2-7 | . | . | TRBV9
CAWSAEQGISSTDTQYF | TGTGCCTGGAGTGCCGAACAGGGGATCTCTAGCACAGATACGCAGTATTTT | TRBJ2-3 | . | TRBD1 | TRBV30
CASSLGSGQGLEAFF | TGTGCCAGCAGCTTAGGGTCGGGACAGGGACTTGAAGCTTTCTTT | TRBJ1-1 | . | TRBD1 | TRBV7-8
CASSTSGGPTETQYF | TGTGCCAGTAGTACGAGCGGGGGGCCTACAGAGACCCAGTACTTC | TRBJ2-5 | . | TRBD2 | TRBV19
CASGAGALGNTIYF | TGTGCCAGCGGGGCAGGGGCACTCGGAAACACCATATATTTT | TRBJ1-3 | . | . | TRBV19
CASSPGLAVGELFF | TGTGCCAGCAGTCCTGGACTAGCGGTCGGGGAGCTGTTTTTT | TRBJ2-2 | . | TRBD2 | TRBV27
CASSQSLVRLEQFF | TGCGCCAGCAGTCAATCGTTGGTTCGGTTAGAGCAGTTCTTC | TRBJ2-1 | . | . | TRBV23-1
CASSLTQGAPGNTIYF | TGTGCCAGCAGCTTAACACAGGGGGCGCCTGGAAACACCATATATTTT | TRBJ1-3 | once | TRBD1 | TRBV7-2
CASSLSGGATDTQYF | TGTGCCAGCAGCTTAAGCGGGGGGGCAACAGATACGCAGTATTTT | TRBJ2-3 | . | TRBD2 | TRBV7-3
CASSKGVVTDTQYF | TGTGCCAGCAGTAAAGGAGTAGTCACAGATACGCAGTATTTT | TRBJ2-3 | . | . | TRBV6-5
CASSNRQGLNEKLFF | TGTGCCAGCAGTAACCGACAGGGACTTAATGAAAAACTGTTTTTT | TRBJ1-4 | . | TRBD1 | TRBV6-4
CASSPGGRSYTF | TGTGCCAGCTCACCGGGGGGTCGGAGCTACACCTTC | TRBJ1-2 | few | . | TRBV18
CAGFGTGGGYGYTF | TGTGCCGGATTCGGGACAGGGGGCGGCTATGGCTACACCTTC | TRBJ1-2 | . | TRBD1 | TRBV6-1
CASNLRGEGPYGYTF | TGTGCCAGCAACCTACGGGGGGAAGGACCCTATGGCTACACCTTC | TRBJ1-2 | once | . | TRBV2
CASRTYRDKNTEAFF | TGTGCCAGCAGGACGTACCGGGACAAGAACACTGAAGCTTTCTTT | TRBJ1-1 | . | . | TRBV6-1
CASSFMFQETQYF | TGTGCCAGCAGCTTTATGTTCCAAGAGACCCAGTACTTC | TRBJ2-5 | . | . | TRBV7-3
CASSLAGGHDGELFF | TGCGCCAGCAGCTTGGCGGGGGGGCATGACGGGGAGCTGTTTTTT | TRBJ2-2 | . | TRBD2 | TRBV5-1
CSVEGQGLDKLFF | TGCAGCGTTGAAGGTCAGGGCTTGGATAAACTGTTTTTT | TRBJ1-4 | few | . | TRBV29-1
CSVVSGNQPQHF | TGCAGCGTTGTTTCAGGGAATCAGCCCCAGCATTTT | TRBJ1-5 | . | . | TRBV29-1
CASRIAGAGTDTQYF | TGTGCCAGCAGGATAGCGGGGGCGGGCACAGATACGCAGTATTTT | TRBJ2-3 | . | TRBD2 | TRBV6-5
CSVVERGGGTDTQYF | TGCAGCGTTGTGGAACGGGGGGGCGGCACAGATACGCAGTATTTT | TRBJ2-3 | . | TRBD2 | TRBV29-1
CASSEMGTGVSSPLHF | TGCGCCAGCAGTGAGATGGGGACAGGGGTGAGTTCACCCCTCCACTTT | TRBJ1-6 | . | TRBD1 | TRBV10-2
CASRPGTAVYGYTF | TGTGCCAGCAGACCCGGGACAGCAGTCTATGGCTACACCTTC | TRBJ1-2 | once | TRBD1 | TRBV6-1
CASSEIAGMVSPLHF | TGTGCCAGCAGTGAAATAGCGGGGATGGTTTCACCCCTCCACTTT | TRBJ1-6 | . | . | TRBV6-1
CASSHREANYGYTF | TGTGCCAGCAGCCACAGGGAAGCCAACTATGGCTACACCTTC | TRBJ1-2 | . | . | TRBV7-9
CASSLVGLAGGPRFYNEQFF | TGTGCCAGCAGTTTAGTGGGACTAGCGGGGGGACCGCGTTTCTACAATGAGCAGTTCTTC | TRBJ2-1 | . | TRBD2 | TRBV27
CASSLEDRTGELFF | TGTGCCAGCAGTTTGGAGGACCGCACCGGGGAGCTGTTTTTT | TRBJ2-2 | . | . | TRBV27
CASSAGGQPQHF | TGTGCCAGCTCAGCGGGAGGTCAGCCCCAGCATTTT | TRBJ1-5 | . | . | TRBV18
CASSQDPLSGPYNEQFF | TGTGCCAGCAGCCAAGATCCTTTAAGCGGACCCTACAATGAGCAGTTCTTC | TRBJ2-1 | . | . | TRBV4-2
CASSPTGTGATEAFF | TGTGCCAGTAGTCCTACCGGGACAGGGGCCACTGAAGCTTTCTTT | TRBJ1-1 | few | TRBD1 | TRBV19
CASRGDSSNQPQHF | TGTGCCAGCAGGGGGGACAGTAGCAATCAGCCCCAGCATTTT | TRBJ1-5 | . | TRBD1 | TRBV2
CASSPSGGSEDTQYF | TGCGCCAGCAGTCCAAGCGGGGGGTCAGAAGATACGCAGTATTTT | TRBJ2-3 | . | TRBD2 | TRBV10-1
CASSLGAATYSYNEQFF | TGTGCCAGCAGCTTAGGAGCGGCGACCTACTCCTACAATGAGCAGTTCTTC | TRBJ2-1 | . | . | TRBV7-9
CASSPGLNYEQYF | TGTGCCAGTAGTCCCGGACTCAACTACGAGCAGTACTTC | TRBJ2-7 | . | . | TRBV19
CASSLPQGGGEKLFF | TGTGCCAGCAGTTTACCACAGGGAGGGGGGGAAAAACTGTTTTTT | TRBJ1-4 | . | . | TRBV28
CASSRRTSGNTIYF | TGTGCCAGCAGTCGGAGGACCTCTGGAAACACCATATATTTT | TRBJ1-3 | . | . | TRBV6-5
CASSDLAGANTGELFF | TGTGCCAGCAGTGACCTAGCGGGGGCGAACACCGGGGAGCTGTTTTTT | TRBJ2-2 | . | TRBD2 | TRBV6-1